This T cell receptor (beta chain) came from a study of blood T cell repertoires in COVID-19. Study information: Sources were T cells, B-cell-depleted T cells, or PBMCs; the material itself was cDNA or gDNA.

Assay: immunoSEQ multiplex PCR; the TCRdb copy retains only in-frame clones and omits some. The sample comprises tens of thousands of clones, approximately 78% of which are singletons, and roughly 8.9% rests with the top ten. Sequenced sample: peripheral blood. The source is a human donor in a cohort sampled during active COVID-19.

The CDR3 here is CASSLLDGDSGSYTF. The DNA for the CDR3 is TGTGCCAGCAGCCTTCTTGACGGGGACTCAGGGAGCTACACCTTC. V is TRBV11-1 and J is TRBJ1-2, with a tentative D call TRBD1 (5 bases). The CDR3 is made up of 15 amino acids. V was clipped by 5 bases and J by 9 bases, with 22 bases between them. The germline V gene has CDR1 SGHAT and CDR2 FQDESV (reference sequence).